Below are 21 T cell receptor beta chains sequenced from a single sample in a study of T cell clonality in common variable immunodeficiency. The repertoire was sequenced with immunoSEQ multiplex PCR; TCRdb's copy has only in-frame clones and lacks some. The sample yields 35,000 or so clones, without any singletons. The sample was peripheral blood mononuclear cells. These receptor sequences come from a person aged 18 to 75 in good health.

This clone was observed many times. The CDR3 end falls 3 residues outside the read, so it is completed with the germline J gene. The V call is TRBV12-3 or TRBV12-4, the J call TRBJ2-1; 10 nucleotides align to TRBD2. The CDR3 totals 14 residues. Losses at the gene ends were 6 bases for V and 7 bases for J; bases not matched to a gene: 6. This CDR3 reads CASRSSGRPNEQFF. The sequenced CDR3 bases are TGTGCCAGCAGATCTAGCGGGAGACCGAATGAG.

This clone was counted at least ten times. The CDR3 end falls 3 residues outside the read, so it is completed with the germline J gene. The chain couples TRBV7-9 to TRBJ2-1; D unclear. Trimming pared 2 bases from V and 4 bases from J, leaving 12 bases between. Germline CDR1 SEHNR, CDR2 FQNEAQ (reference sequence). The CDR3 length is 15 residues. The CDR3 protein is CASSLILTGYNEQFF. The CDR3 bases that were read are TGTGCCAGCAGCTTAATTTTAACGGGTTACAATGAG.

There are many counts of this clone. CDR3 region: CASSQTLASSVETQYF. The part of the CDR3 DNA that was read is TGTGCCAGCAGCCAAACCCTTGCTAGCTCCGTAGAGACC. The chain uses TRBV2 and TRBJ2-5; D might be TRBD2 (5 bases). The sequenced fragment ends 3 residues before the CDR3 boundary, so the rest is inferred from the germline J gene. The CDR3 consists of 16 residues. Looked up from germline, CDR1 is SNHLY and CDR2 is FYNNEI. V gave up 6 bases and J gave up 4 bases, with 21 bases separating them.

This clone appeared many times. The CDR3 end falls 3 residues outside the read, so it is completed with the germline J gene. The chain is built from TRBV27 and TRBJ1-2, with D possibly being TRBD1 (6 bases). This CDR3 is 18 amino acids long. Germline V gene data show CDR1 as MNHEY and CDR2 as SMNVEV (reference sequence). V lost 2 bases, J lost 0 bases, and 19 bases lay in between. CDR3 protein: CASSLQVPRDTSNYGYTF. CDR3 DNA (partial): TGTGCCAGCAGTTTACAGGTACCCCGGGACACGTCTAACTATGGC.

This clone showed up many times. The missing CDR3 end, 3 residues past where the read stops, is filled in from the germline J gene. The rearrangement uses TRBV20-1 and TRBJ2-1; D is possibly TRBD2 (5 bases). The V gene lost 6 bases and the J gene lost 7 bases, with 13 bases spanning the gap. The CDR3 is made up of 12 amino acids. Germline V gene data show CDR1 as DFQATT and CDR2 as SNEGSKA (reference sequence). The sequenced CDR3 bases are TGCAGTGCCCCAGGACTCTTAAATGAG. Protein: CSAPGLLNE. In full, the CDR3 is CSAPGLLNEQFF.

This clone was observed at least ten times. The sequence runs out 3 residues before the end of the CDR3; the remainder is reconstructed from the germline J gene. The chain carries TRBV7-2 and TRBJ2-1; TRBD2 matches 9 bases. Per germline, CDR1 SGHTA and CDR2 FQGNSA. Trimming took 5 bases from V and 5 from J; bases not matched to a gene: 4. The CDR3 sequence is 14 residues long. Partial CDR3 DNA: TGTGCCAGCAGCCCGCAGCGGGGGGACAATGAG. It yields the protein CASSPQRGDNE. The CDR3, in full, reads CASSPQRGDNEQFF.

This clone has ten or more counts. The CDR3 DNA, read in part, is TGCAGTGCTACTCAGGGGGTTGGCAATCAGCCC. It encodes CSATQGVGNQP. The complete CDR3 reads CSATQGVGNQPQHF. This chain connects TRBV20-1 to TRBJ1-5; 7 bases line up with TRBD1. The CDR3 end is not reached by the read, which stops 3 residues before it; the germline J gene fills it in. The CDR3 loop spans 14 amino acids. The V gene's germline CDR1 is DFQATT and CDR2 SNEGSKA (reference sequence). V shed 4 bases, J shed 2 bases, and the junction held 5 bases outside the gene matches.

Ten or more counts support this clone. One end of the junction does not line up with germline, which may come from a read error. The CDR3 extends 3 residues past the end of the read, so its final part is completed from the germline J gene. This sequence joins TRBV4-2 and TRBJ2-1, with D perhaps matching TRBD2 (7 bases). The CDR3 has 18 amino acids. Germline CDR1 LGHNA, CDR2 YNFKEQ. CDR3 sequence: CASSQDGFWEGDYNEQFF. The CDR3 bases that were read are TGCGCCAGCAGCCAAGATGGATTTTGGGAGGGGGACTACAATGAG.

This clone was seen repeatedly, ten times or more. From the germline J gene comes the end of the CDR3, since the read stops 3 residues before it. The chain has TRBV7-6 and TRBJ2-2; D is unclear. Germline-derived CDR1 and CDR2 are SGHVS and FNYEAQ. V lost 4 bases and J lost 0, with 12 bases in between. The CDR3 contains 16 residues. Incomplete CDR3 DNA: TGTGCCAGCAGCTCGAAGCTTGTCGCGAACACCGGGGAG. Encoded protein: CASSSKLVANTGE. From start to end, the CDR3 is CASSSKLVANTGELFF.

There are many counts of this clone. Read coverage stops 3 residues before the CDR3 terminus; the germline J gene supplies the remainder. The V gene is TRBV7-9, the J gene TRBJ2-5, with TRBD1 matching 11 bases. The V segment lost 3 bases and the J segment 5 bases; nucleotides outside the gene matches: 5. This CDR3 spans 15 amino acids. Germline CDR1 and CDR2: SEHNR and FQNEAQ (reference sequence). The CDR3 spells CASSLDRGRWETQYF. Incomplete CDR3 DNA: TGTGCCAGCAGCTTGGACAGGGGGCGATGGGAGACC.

This clone was seen at least ten times. The read ends 3 residues shy of where the CDR3 ends; the end is completed using the germline J gene. The chain uses TRBV9 and TRBJ1-3, with 8 bases that match TRBD1. The V and J ends lost 5 bases and 1 base, in that order; junction bases with no gene match: 5. Germline V CDR1 and CDR2: SGDLS, YYNGEE. The CDR3 sequence is 15 residues long. CDR3 protein: CASRTGGMSGNTIYF. Incomplete CDR3 DNA: TGTGCCAGCAGAACAGGGGGTATGTCTGGAAACACC.

There are many counts of this clone. The CDR3 goes on 3 residues after the read ends, and that part is filled in from the germline J gene. This chain uses TRBV7-8 with TRBJ2-5, with D perhaps matching TRBD1 (7 bases). Germline loops: CDR1 SGHVS, CDR2 FQNEAQ. Trimming removed 0 bases from V and 5 bases from J, with 16 bases in between. The CDR3 extends over 16 amino acids. The CDR3 loop is CASSLAGGQFGETQYF. CDR3 DNA (partial): TGTGCCAGCAGCTTAGCGGGGGGACAGTTTGGGGAGACC.

This clone was picked up many times. The read ends 3 residues before the CDR3 terminus; that terminus is restored from the germline J gene. This chain links TRBV6-2 or TRBV6-3 with TRBJ1-1, with 7 bases matching TRBD1. CDR1 is MNHEY and CDR2 is SVGEGT in the germline V gene. The junction had 6 bases not matched to a gene; V was cut back by 5 bases and J by 6 bases. This CDR3 comprises 13 residues. This chain's CDR3 is CASSVTGRPEAFF. CDR3 DNA (partial): TGTGCCAGCAGTGTGACAGGGCGCCCTGAA.

This clone was picked up many times. The missing CDR3 end, 3 residues past where the read stops, is filled in from the germline J gene. The chain uses TRBV11-2 and TRBJ2-1, with 13 bases lining up with TRBD2. The CDR3 loop spans 15 amino acids. The trim removed 1 base at V and 6 bases at J, leaving 0 bases unmatched. Germline CDR1 reads SGHAT; CDR2 reads FQNNGV. Here the CDR3 reads CASSLGLAGGNEQFF. Incomplete CDR3 DNA: TGTGCCAGCAGCTTAGGACTAGCGGGAGGCAATGAG. Combining the CDR3 with reference TRBV11-2 and TRBJ2-1 gives the whole variable domain EAGVAQSPRYKIIEKRQSVAFWCNPISGHATLYWYQQILGQGPKLLIQFQNNGVVDDSQLPKDRFSAERLKGVDSTLKIQPAKLEDSAVYLCASSLGLAGGNEQFFGPGTRLTVL.

This clone appeared a few times. From the germline J gene comes the end of the CDR3, since the read stops 3 residues before it. V gene TRBV20-1 combines with J gene TRBJ2-3, with TRBD2 identical over 10 bases. Germline V gene lookup returns CDR1 DFQATT and CDR2 SNEGSKA (reference sequence). V trimming: 8 bases; J trimming: 5 bases; junction bases outside the gene matches: 13. CDR3 length: 15 residues. CDR3 DNA, as far as it was read: TGCAGTACTATCCCGGCTAGCGGGAGTAAAGATACG. Its translation: CSTIPASGSKDT. The whole CDR3 protein reads CSTIPASGSKDTQYF.

This clone was seen repeatedly, ten times or more. The read is 3 residues too short to cover the CDR3 end, so that end is filled in from the germline J gene. The V and J genes are TRBV15 and TRBJ2-1, with TRBD1 identical over 8 bases. Germline CDR1 is LNHNV and CDR2 is YYDKDF (reference sequence). Unmatched junction bases numbered 6, after V lost 3 bases and J lost 2 bases. This CDR3 contains 16 residues. CDR3 bases read: TGTGCCACCAGCAGCCCAGACAGGGGACCCTACAATGAG. Protein product: CATSSPDRGPYNE. In full, the CDR3 is CATSSPDRGPYNEQFF.

This clone came up many times. Read data end 3 residues before the CDR3 end; the end is taken from the germline J gene. The chain combines TRBV30 with TRBJ1-3, with unresolved D. Germline V CDR1 and CDR2: GTSNPN, SVGIG (reference sequence). The CDR3 sequence is 15 residues long. V was cut by 3 bases and J by 4 bases, with 16 bases left in between. The CDR3 DNA, read in part, is TGTGCCTGGAGCCTAGAGGGCCGGGGAGGAAACACC. This translates into CAWSLEGRGGNT. The entire CDR3 protein reads CAWSLEGRGGNTIYF.

Concerning this clone: Just one base apart from a much larger clone, this may be a read error. The CDR3 end lies 3 residues beyond the end of the read and is filled in from the germline J gene. The chain has TRBV5-1 and TRBJ1-1, with 8 bases aligning to TRBD1. The CDR3 covers 12 residues. Germline V gene lookup returns CDR1 SGHRS and CDR2 YFSETQ. The part of the CDR3 DNA that was read is TGCGCCGGCAGCTACGGACAGGGTGAA. Its protein product is CAGSYGQGE. The whole CDR3 sequence is CAGSYGQGEAFF.

This clone was counted at least ten times. The sequence runs out 3 residues before the end of the CDR3; the remainder is reconstructed from the germline J gene. This chain joins TRBV6-2 or TRBV6-3 and TRBJ2-3, with TRBD1 as a possible D gene (5 bases). With 4 bases removed from V and 5 bases from J, the gap between germline ends came to 13 bases. This CDR3 spans 14 amino acids. Germline lookup yields CDR1 MNHEY and CDR2 SVGEGT. CDR3 bases read: TGTGCCAGCAGTTTCCGCAGGGTGGGAGATACG. Residues: CASSFRRVGDT. The CDR3 in its entirety is CASSFRRVGDTQYF.

This clone was recorded many times. The read terminates 3 residues before the CDR3 end, so the remaining end is supplied by the germline J gene. The chain links TRBV5-1 to TRBJ2-5; D unclear. Germline CDR1 is SGHRS and CDR2 is YFSETQ. The CDR3 spans 14 residues. V lost 0 bases and J lost 2, with 8 bases in between. The sequenced part of the CDR3 DNA is TGCGCCAGCAGCTTGGGCAGGAGTCAAGAGACC. This codes for CASSLGRSQET. From start to end, the CDR3 is CASSLGRSQETQYF.

In this sample, this clone turned up many times. The sequenced fragment ends 3 residues before the CDR3 boundary, so the rest is inferred from the germline J gene. The chain couples TRBV20-1 to TRBJ1-5; D is uncertain. Trimming took 0 bases from V and 3 from J, leaving 3 bases between them. The CDR3 spans 12 residues. In germline, CDR1 is DFQATT, CDR2 SNEGSKA (reference sequence). CDR3 residues: CSARDNNQPQHF. The sequenced part of the CDR3 DNA is TGCAGTGCTAGAGACAACAATCAGCCC.